In its sample, the clone carrying this T cell receptor beta chain was seen once. Antigen: not known. Sequenced by immunoSEQ multiplex PCR; TCRdb stores in-frame clones only, minus some. The sample contains about 36,000 clones, roughly 72% of which appear only once. The germline CDR1 and CDR2 sequences are SGHTA and FQGNSA. This CDR3 has 14 amino acids. V lost 2 bases and J 5 bases, leaving 12 bases between the germline ends. Participants had chemo-refractory metastatic non-small-cell lung cancer and were treated with focal radiation plus ipilimumab CTLA-4 blockade. The data stem from a study of radiotherapy plus CTLA-4 blockade in lung cancer. Study-level results: Interferon-beta, together with early blood T cell clone dynamics, reportedly best predicted response. Radiotherapy was combined with ipilimumab, and tumor-derived TCR clones then expanded in blood.

The rearrangement joins TRBV7-2 to TRBJ1-1, with D possibly matching TRBD1 (6 bases). The specimen was peripheral blood, collected from a patient treated with radiotherapy plus ipilimumab. This receptor was taken from a human donor with non-small cell lung cancer who had stable disease on radiotherapy plus ipilimumab. The CDR3 region is CASSLLTGGTEAFF. CDR3 coding DNA: TGTGCCAGCAGCTTACTGACAGGAGGTACTGAAGCTTTCTTT. Full variable domain (remainder filled in from reference TRBV7-2 and TRBJ1-1): GAGVSQSPSNKVTEKGKDVELRCDPISGHTALYWYRQSLGQGLEFLIYFQGNSAPDKSGLPSDRFSAERTGGSVSTLTIQRTQQEDSAVYLCASSLLTGGTEAFFGQGTRLTVV.